This TCR beta chain was retrieved from a study of T cell responses to AZD1222 COVID-19 vaccine (dated by TCRdb to the early 2020s). Notes on the research overall: AZD1222 recipients given second doses at about 4 weeks or at about 12 weeks were pooled, since spike-specific TCR depth and breadth were not found to differ between the two schedules. TCR sequencing was performed for 233 trial participants, of whom approximately 200 were given two doses of AZD1222 and roughly 25 were given two doses of MenACWY control vaccine. Trial participants were enrolled by age into 18-55, 56-69 and 70-plus year subgroups, with approximately 160, 26 and 62 TCR-sequenced participants respectively.

What the research found in general, with its limitations: Conclusions about previously exposed vaccinees are limited, since just five to seven AZD1222 recipients were seropositive for SARS-CoV-2 at baseline. Because no samples from the day 14 peak response were available, repertoires could be characterized only after the peak T cell response. The whole spike protein was spanned by vaccine-associated CD4 TCRs, and dominant responses were seen in regions 160-218 and 743-854. In the small 56-69-year group, the increase in depth fell short of significance, most likely because of low power. Nearly half of unique spike-specific TCRs reportedly recognized epitopes outside regions mutated in the B.1.351 and B.1.1.7 variants. Most participants were white British and females outnumbered males, and the authors suggested that clonal diversity may have been underestimated. A significant rise in spike-specific TCR breadth and depth was observed after two AZD1222 doses relative to day 0 and relative to MenACWY recipients.

The time point label here, explained by the study, means: baseline before first vaccination. Samples from vaccinated people were obtained from the UK trials COV001 and COV002, which included a single-blind randomized controlled phase 2/3 trial of AZD1222 (ChAdOx1 nCoV-19) in healthy adults. For TCRbeta chain sequencing, PBMC samples from trial participants were taken at day 0 and at day 28 after the second dose. A note on this clone: Its antigen remains unidentified. No much larger clone exists at a distance of one base, and base qualities are not known. The identical CDR3 is also encoded by other nucleotide sequences in the sample.

The CDR3 regions of human TCRbeta chains were subjected to immunosequencing. The paper's processing steps were these. Repertoire TCRs were matched against a reference library of SARS-CoV-2-specific TCRs generated with the MIRA antigen-specificity platform. Breadth was defined as the fraction of unique TCRs that were SARS-CoV-2-associated. Depth was defined as the fraction of total T cells that were SARS-CoV-2-associated. Each spike-specific TCR was assigned to its reactive spike region and to a CD4 or CD8 class using the MIRA data. Log10-transformed breadth and depth values were compared by one-way ANOVA with Sidak's multiple comparisons tests. This immuneACCESS table, as held by TCRdb, lists in-frame sequences with V and J called but not all clones. Of the missing ones, under half trace to an unresolved V gene in checked studies; the others have no known cause. V and J calls and clone size are copied from that table; D and trimming were computed from the DNA. In all, the sample holds about 99,000 clones, and 70% to 90% of those were seen once. About 19% of the sample comes from the top ten.

CDR1 and CDR2, looked up from the germline V gene, are SGHRS and YFSETQ. The trim is 0 bases for V and 2 bases for J, with a gap of 8 bases between the germline ends. From cysteine to phenylalanine, the CDR3 is 14 amino acids long. Here the CDR3 DNA is all that survives: 42 bases in frame from base 1. Here the sequenced sample was peripheral blood, taken on day 0 of AZD1222 vaccination. This clonotype was sampled from an adult in good health. The V and J genes are TRBV5-1 and TRBJ1-2, with the D gene call left open. The bases read TGCGCCAGCAGCTTGGACAGCCCGAACTATGGCTACACCTTC. It specifies CASSLDSPNYGYTF.